This T cell receptor (beta chain) was recovered during a study of T-cell memory formation after mild COVID-19. Constant-segment primers served in 5'RACE that generated TCR alpha and TCR beta cDNA libraries bearing sample barcodes and UMIs. TCRdb re-called the 5' RACE reads with MiXCR, one entry per CDR3 protein. Of around 200,000 distinct CDR3 sequences in the sample, roughly 16% were seen once. V gave up 3 bases and J gave up 2 bases; unmatched junction bases: 3. The germline V gene encodes CDR1 DFQATT and CDR2 SNEGSKA (reference sequence). The CDR3 sequence is 16 residues long. Study-wide results and limits: The authors did not confirm SARS-CoV-2 specificity of second-wave clones peaking day 37. The pre-infection memory compartment contained some responding clones, suggesting cross-reactive memory joined. Mostly located in CM and EM were contracting CD4+ clones, with contracting CD8+ clones located in EMRA.

This clonotype occurred once. The antigen remains unidentified. The rearrangement uses TRBV20-1 and TRBJ2-1; 14 nucleotides line up with TRBD2. This sequence was found in an adult woman who had mild COVID-19 (a few samples of this study predate the infection). Cell type and time point are not known. The sequencing sample was made of PBMCs or a T cell subset sorted from them (not recorded which). The CDR3 region has the DNA TGCAGTGCTAGGTGGGGACTAGCGGGAGCCTACAATGAGCAGTTCTTC. Encoded protein: CSARWGLAGAYNEQFF.